The 32 T cell receptor beta chains reported below all come from one sample, sequenced in a study of OX40 agonist ivuxolimab in advanced cancers. Sequenced by immunoSEQ multiplex PCR; TCRdb stores in-frame clones only, minus some. The table includes just over 60,000 clones, around 87% detected once. This specimen consisted of CD4+ or CD8+ T cells sorted from blood, obtained in a trial of the OX40 agonist ivuxolimab. These TCRs come from an adult with an advanced solid tumor such as melanoma, head and neck, liver or kidney cancer.

The rearrangement joins TRBV6-6 to TRBJ2-7, with D uncertain. Germline lookup yields CDR1 MNHNY and CDR2 SVGAGI (reference sequence). V was pared by 0 bases and J by 2 bases, with 11 bases between. This CDR3 has 15 amino acids. This CDR3 is CASSYSKEGTYEQYF. The CDR3 region has the DNA TGTGCCAGCAGTTACTCGAAAGAAGGAACCTACGAGCAGTACTTC.

This rearrangement joins TRBV18 to TRBJ2-7; possibly TRBD1 for D (5 bases). This CDR3 has 13 amino acids. Trimming removed 6 bases from V and 4 bases from J, with 13 bases in between. The germline CDR1 and CDR2 sequences are KGHSH and LQKENI. The CDR3 is CASSDFQGYEQYF. DNA for the CDR3: TGTGCCAGCTCCGATTTCCAGGGATACGAGCAGTACTTC. The full variable domain, rest sourced from reference TRBV18 and TRBJ2-7, is NAGVMQNPRHLVRRRGQEARLRCSPMKGHSHVYWYRQLPEEGLKFMVYLQKENIIDESGMPKERFSAEFPKEGPSILRIQQVVRGDSAAYFCASSDFQGYEQYFGPGTRLTVT.

The genes are TRBV28 and TRBJ1-3; TRBD1 agrees at 9 bases. The CDR3 length is 16 residues. Germline trimming cut 5 bases from V and 4 bases from J; bases unmatched to any gene: 9. In germline, CDR1 is MDHEN, CDR2 SYDVKM. The CDR3 nucleotides read TGTGCCAGCAGTCCCTCACCCGGACAGGGGGGAAACACCATATATTTT. Translation: CASSPSPGQGGNTIYF.

The chain combines TRBV6-6 with TRBJ2-7; D may be TRBD1 (6 bases). CDR1 MNHNY and CDR2 SVGAGI come from the germline V gene (reference sequence). V lost 4 bases and J 3 bases, leaving 13 bases between the germline ends. This CDR3 is built from 14 residues. The CDR3 reads CASSSEGGRYEQYF. The DNA of the CDR3 is TGTGCCAGCAGTTCCGAAGGGGGACGCTACGAGCAGTACTTC.

The chain joins TRBV5-4 to TRBJ2-2; a weak D match, TRBD2 (5 bases). CDR1 SGHNT and CDR2 YYREEE come from the germline V gene (reference sequence). CDR3 size: 17 residues. Trimming cost V 4 bases and J 2 bases, with 18 bases left between them. The CDR3, as DNA: TGTGCCAGCAGCCCCGGCTCCTGGCGGGTAAACACCGGGGAGCTGTTTTTT. This encodes CASSPGSWRVNTGELFF.

This clone was seen more than once but under ten times. The V and J genes are TRBV6-1 and TRBJ2-7, with D unresolved. V dropped 1 base and J dropped 3 bases, with 10 bases sitting between them. Germline V lookup: CDR1 MNHNS, CDR2 SASEGT. This CDR3 spans 14 amino acids. The CDR3, as DNA: TGTGCCAGCAGTGAAGTTCGCTCAAGCTACGAGCAGTACTTC. It specifies CASSEVRSSYEQYF.

This chain connects TRBV4-1 to TRBJ1-5; D unresolved. This CDR3 is 16 amino acids long. The germline V gene has CDR1 MGHRA and CDR2 YSYEKL. The V and J ends lost 1 base and 2 bases respectively, with 12 bases between them. This CDR3 reads CASSQVPGVGNQPQHF. The CDR3 nucleotides read TGCGCCAGCAGCCAAGTCCCGGGTGTGGGCAATCAGCCCCAGCATTTT.

CDR3 amino acids: CASSLAEYNEQFF. The CDR3 nucleotides read TGTGCCAGCAGCTTAGCCGAGTACAATGAGCAGTTCTTC. This chain links TRBV7-2 with TRBJ2-1, with D unclear. The length of the CDR3 is 13 residues. CDR1 and CDR2 (germline): SGHTA, FQGNSA. Trimming stripped 0 bases from V and 4 bases from J, with 4 bases between.

The chain uses TRBV30 and TRBJ2-2; TRBD1 aligns across 7 bases. V lost 3 bases to trimming and J lost 4 bases; unmatched junction nucleotides: 8. The CDR3 has 15 amino acids. CDR1 is GTSNPN and CDR2 is SVGIG in the germline V gene (reference sequence). The CDR3 here is CAWRVGGASTGELFF. The CDR3 bases are TGTGCCTGGAGGGTAGGGGGCGCATCCACCGGGGAGCTGTTTTTT.

In DNA form, the CDR3 reads TGTGCCAGCTCACAAGGACAGGGGGCCTCATCTGGGGCCAACGTCCTGACTTTC. This sequence encodes CASSQGQGASSGANVLTF. The chain links TRBV18 to TRBJ2-6, with 11 positions matching TRBD1. Losses at the gene ends were 4 bases for V and 1 base for J; bases not matched to a gene: 6. The CDR3 runs 18 residues. The V gene's germline CDR1 is KGHSH and CDR2 LQKENI.

CDR3: CASSPGTVSYEQYF. CDR3 coding DNA: TGTGCCAGCTCACCCGGGACAGTCTCCTACGAGCAGTACTTC. The chain recombines TRBV18 with TRBJ2-7, with 7 positions matching TRBD1. V lost 3 bases and J lost 0; bases outside the gene matches: 2. The CDR3 runs to 14 residues. The germline CDR1 and CDR2 sequences are KGHSH and LQKENI.

This chain links TRBV27 with TRBJ2-7; 8 bases are shared with TRBD1. Germline values: CDR1 MNHEY, CDR2 SMNVEV (reference sequence). The CDR3 runs to 14 residues. V shed 3 bases, J shed 7 bases, and the junction held 8 bases outside the gene matches. CDR3: CASSFDRGPREQYF. CDR3 DNA sequence: TGTGCCAGCAGTTTTGACAGGGGTCCCAGAGAGCAGTACTTC.

This chain joins TRBV7-3 and TRBJ2-3; 10 bases map to TRBD2. V shed 1 base, J shed 6 bases, and the junction held 7 bases outside the gene matches. Germline values: CDR1 SGHTA, CDR2 FQGTGA. The CDR3 has 16 amino acids. The CDR3 DNA is TGTGCCAGCAGCTTAAGCCTAGCGGGAGTCGGTGATACGCAGTATTTT. It yields the protein CASSLSLAGVGDTQYF.

This rearrangement joins TRBV10-3 to TRBJ1-1; D might be TRBD1 (5 bases). The germline V and J ends were trimmed by 10 bases and 1 base, with 16 bases remaining between them. Germline CDR1 and CDR2: ENHRY and SYGVKD. The CDR3 has 14 amino acids. CDR3 nucleotides: TGTGCCACACTAAATGGGGGTGGGAACACTGAAGCTTTCTTT. It specifies CATLNGGGNTEAFF.

The chain has TRBV6-5 and TRBJ2-1; D is undetermined. This CDR3 region has 13 residues. Germline assignment: CDR1 MNHEY and CDR2 SVGAGI. V lost 6 bases and J 0 bases, leaving 6 bases between the germline ends. CDR3 coding DNA: TGTGCCAGCAGCCCCGGCTCCTACAATGAGCAGTTCTTC. Translated: CASSPGSYNEQFF.

This clone was observed once. The chain couples TRBV15 to TRBJ2-5, with D hard to call. V shed 0 bases and J shed 5 bases, with 19 bases lying between them. Germline V CDR1 and CDR2: LNHNV, YYDKDF (reference sequence). CDR3 size: 17 residues. CDR3 DNA sequence: TGTGCCACCAGCAGAGATACCCTCAGGTCCGAGGACGAGACCCAGTACTTC. Amino acids: CATSRDTLRSEDETQYF.

V usage is TRBV7-3 and J usage is TRBJ2-7; 8 nucleotides agree with TRBD2. The CDR3 is made up of 14 amino acids. Per the germline V gene, CDR1 is SGHTA and CDR2 is FQGTGA. Trimming removed 4 bases from V and 2 bases from J; junction bases left unmatched: 4. CDR3 nucleotides: TGTGCCAGCAGCTATACTAGCGGCCCCTACGAGCAGTACTTC. Encoded protein: CASSYTSGPYEQYF.

The chain links TRBV29-1 to TRBJ2-7; 9 bases map to TRBD2. The V gene's germline CDR1 is SQVTM and CDR2 ANQGSEA. Trimming at V came to 6 bases and at J to 2 bases, leaving 8 bases not matched to a gene. CDR3 length equals 14 residues. CDR3 protein: CSVGTSQLTYEQYF. Here the CDR3 DNA reads TGCAGCGTGGGGACTAGCCAATTAACCTACGAGCAGTACTTC.

The chain links TRBV6-1 to TRBJ2-6, with 7 bases aligning to TRBD2. The V segment lost 5 bases and the J segment 4 bases; nucleotides outside the gene matches: 5. The length of the CDR3 is 15 residues. Germline CDR1 and CDR2: MNHNS and SASEGT. The CDR3 here is CASSPLAVGANVLTF. The DNA for the CDR3 is TGTGCCAGCAGTCCCCTAGCGGTCGGGGCCAACGTCCTGACTTTC.

This chain uses TRBV7-9 with TRBJ1-5, with D possibly TRBD1 on 6 matching bases. V lost 6 bases to trimming and J lost 4 bases, with 19 bases between them. The germline V gene encodes CDR1 SEHNR and CDR2 FQNEAQ (reference sequence). The CDR3 covers 16 residues. The CDR3 region has the DNA TGTGCCAGCAGTTCCGCGGCGGGGGCGCGGAATCAGCCCCAGCATTTT. The encoded protein is CASSSAAGARNQPQHF.

This chain joins TRBV18 and TRBJ1-1, with D maybe TRBD1 (6 bases). There are 14 residues in the CDR3. CDR1 is KGHSH and CDR2 is LQKENI in the germline V gene. V was trimmed by 2 bases and J by 11 bases, leaving 18 bases between them. The CDR3 DNA reads as TGTGCCAGCTCACCAGGCCCGTCGCGAGGGGGGGCTTTCTTT. Its translation: CASSPGPSRGGAFF.

This CDR3 reads CASSLNRGRGSEQYF. The CDR3, as DNA: TGTGCCAGCAGCTTAAACCGGGGCCGAGGCTCCGAGCAGTACTTC. V and J are TRBV4-2 and TRBJ2-7; perhaps D is TRBD1 or TRBD2 (5 bases each). Germline assignment: CDR1 LGHNA and CDR2 YNFKEQ. This CDR3 comprises 15 residues. V lost 5 bases to trimming and J lost 6 bases, with 20 bases between them.

This clone was seen a single time. The V gene is TRBV5-1, the J gene TRBJ2-1; TRBD1 matches at 11 bases. Per the germline V gene, CDR1 is SGHRS and CDR2 is YFSETQ. The CDR3 runs to 17 residues. V lost 3 bases and J lost 1; bases outside the gene matches: 6. CDR3 in amino acids: CASSSGQGAISYNEQFF. In DNA form, the CDR3 reads TGCGCCAGCAGCTCAGGACAGGGGGCGATTTCCTACAATGAGCAGTTCTTC.

This clone came up once. This chain uses TRBV10-1 with TRBJ1-1; D is unresolved. Germline V gene data show CDR1 as WNHNN and CDR2 as SYGVQD (reference sequence). The CDR3 extends over 13 amino acids. The V gene lost 3 bases and the J gene lost 6 bases, with 11 bases spanning the gap. For the CDR3, the DNA is TGCGCCAGCAGTGAAGGTTTTGGTGCTGAAGCTTTCTTT. Its translation: CASSEGFGAEAFF.

The CDR3 reads CASSYNRDTGELFF. The CDR3 bases are TGTGCCAGCAGTTACAACAGGGACACCGGGGAGCTGTTTTTT. The rearrangement joins TRBV6-6 to TRBJ2-2; maybe TRBD1 (6 bases). This CDR3 is 14 amino acids long. Germline CDR1 is MNHNY and CDR2 is SVGAGI (reference sequence). V was clipped by 2 bases and J by 3 bases, with 7 bases between them.

In this sample, this clone turned up once. The chain couples TRBV6-6 to TRBJ1-2, with a weak D call TRBD1 (6 bases). With 7 bases removed from V and 0 bases from J, the gap between germline ends came to 9 bases. This CDR3 has 13 amino acids. CDR1 is MNHNY, CDR2 SVGAGI, per germline (reference sequence). DNA for the CDR3: TGTGCCAGCAAGACAGGTTCTAACTATGGCTACACCTTC. Encoded protein: CASKTGSNYGYTF.

This chain connects TRBV18 to TRBJ2-7, with D perhaps being TRBD1 or TRBD2 (5 bases each). V was cut by 2 bases and J by 2 bases, with 10 bases left in between. The germline gives CDR1 KGHSH, CDR2 LQKENI. The CDR3 consists of 14 residues. In DNA form, the CDR3 reads TGTGCCAGCTCACCAGGGACGGCCACCTACGAGCAGTACTTC. Residues: CASSPGTATYEQYF.

The genes are TRBV15 and TRBJ2-2, with D tentatively TRBD2 (6 bases). This CDR3 comprises 15 residues. The germline CDR1 and CDR2 sequences are LNHNV and YYDKDF (reference sequence). Trimming cost V 5 bases and J 5 bases, with 15 bases left between them. CDR3 protein: CATSARGSGTGELFF. CDR3 in DNA: TGTGCCACCAGCGCCCGGGGAAGCGGGACCGGGGAGCTGTTTTTT.

The CDR3 coding sequence is TGCGCCAGCAGCTTTGCGGAAAATCAGCCCCAGCATTTT. Amino acids: CASSFAENQPQHF. The chain is built from TRBV5-1 and TRBJ1-5; D gene uncertain. This CDR3 comprises 13 residues. V was cut by 2 bases and J by 4 bases, with 7 bases left in between. Germline assignment: CDR1 SGHRS and CDR2 YFSETQ.

This chain links TRBV10-3 with TRBJ1-3; no firm D call. This CDR3 has 14 amino acids. The V and J ends lost 6 bases and 4 bases respectively, with 13 bases between them. Germline CDR1 is ENHRY and CDR2 is SYGVKD. CDR3 loop: CAIRGEARGNTIYF. For the CDR3, the DNA is TGTGCCATCAGGGGCGAGGCCAGGGGAAACACCATATATTTT.

This chain uses TRBV19 with TRBJ2-1, with D perhaps TRBD1 (7 bases). The CDR3 runs 17 residues. Looked up from germline, CDR1 is LNHDA and CDR2 is SQIVND (reference sequence). The ends were cut back, 3 bases at V and 3 bases at J, with 18 bases in the middle. The CDR3 sequence is CASSMGMGGQIYNEQFF. Written as DNA, the CDR3 is TGTGCCAGTAGTATGGGGATGGGGGGACAGATCTACAATGAGCAGTTCTTC.

This clone was seen a few times. Other nucleotide sequences from this sample produce the same CDR3. J is TRBJ2-3 and V is TRBV7-9; 8 nucleotides agree with TRBD2. J gave up 3 bases and V 1 base, and 9 bases lay outside the gene matches. Germline loops: CDR1 SEHNR, CDR2 FQNEAQ (reference sequence). This CDR3 has 17 residues. As DNA, the CDR3 is TGTGCCAGCAGCTTAGGCAGAGCGGGAGCCCGAACAGATACGCAGTATTTT. Translating it yields CASSLGRAGARTDTQYF.